This T cell receptor (beta chain) was obtained from a study of response to subunit inactivated influenza vaccine. A remark on this clonotype: Its specificity is unknown.

Study-level findings and limits: Seasonal influenza vaccination, on each occasion, was suggested by the authors to recruit few new T cells.

V lost 1 base and J 1 base, leaving 12 bases between the germline ends. Germline CDR1 reads LGHNA; CDR2 reads YSLEER. The length of the CDR3 is 16 residues. TCRdb passed the RT-PCR reads through MiXCR, listing each CDR3 protein once. The sample has about 700,000 distinct CDR3 sequences; less than 15% are singletons. This receptor was identified in a man aged 45-65 years who received an inactivated influenza vaccine. The rearrangement uses TRBV4-3 and TRBJ2-3; TRBD2 might be the D (5 bases). The sample here was PBMCs from blood, taken approximately 15 days before vaccination. The CDR3 region is CASSQGFARGTDTQYF. The DNA for the CDR3 is TGCGCCAGCAGCCAAGGGTTTGCGAGGGGCACAGATACGCAGTATTTT.